The clone carrying this TCR beta chain is medium-sized by share. These data are taken from a study of neurological immune-mediated disorders. TCRdb re-called the 5' RACE reads with MiXCR, one entry per CDR3 protein. The data show 15,000 to 20,000 distinct CDR3 sequences, with roughly 7.5% seen just once and around a sixth held by the top ten. The germline V gene encodes CDR1 SGHDT and CDR2 YYEEEE. The CDR3 has 14 amino acids. V gave up 0 bases and J gave up 3 bases; unmatched junction bases: 3. The TCR sequence derives from a woman between 25 and 40 years old with HTLV-1-associated myelopathy (HAM/TSP). Sequencing input: CD8+ T cells from blood. V usage is TRBV5-6 and J usage is TRBJ2-7; 7 positions match TRBD1. The CDR3 reads CASSLGTGHYEQYF. The DNA for the CDR3 is TGTGCCAGCAGCTTGGGGACAGGACACTACGAGCAGTACTTC. The full variable domain, its missing parts supplied by reference TRBV5-6 and TRBJ2-7, is DAGVTQSPTHLIKTRGQQVTLRCSPKSGHDTVSWYQQALGQGPQFIFQYYEEEERQRGNFPDRFSGHQFPNYSSELNVNALLLGDSALYLCASSLGTGHYEQYFGPGTRLTVT.